These 25 T cell receptor beta chains were sequenced from one sample in a study of CD8 T cells in Susac syndrome. It was with random hexamers that roughly 0.45 to 1 ug RNA was reverse transcribed. Via MiXCR, TCRdb re-called the immunoSEQ multiplex PCR reads, giving one row per CDR3 protein. The sample includes about 150,000 distinct CDR3 sequences, around 95% seen only once; the top ten take over 0.12%. The sequenced sample consisted of CD8+ T cells from PBMCs. The receptors come from a human donor with multiple sclerosis.

The CDR3 DNA sequence: TGTGCCATCAGTTCAGACAGGGGGCACGACGACTATGGCTACACCTTC. Encoded protein: CAISSDRGHDDYGYTF. The chain is built from TRBV10-3 and TRBJ1-2; TRBD1 agrees at 10 bases. Unmatched junction bases numbered 9, after V lost 5 bases and J lost 3 bases. The CDR3 loop spans 16 amino acids. Germline V lookup: CDR1 ENHRY, CDR2 SYGVKD.

The rearrangement links TRBV12-3 or TRBV12-4 to TRBJ2-1, with 8 bases lining up with TRBD2. V shed 6 bases, J shed 4 bases, and the junction held 11 bases outside the gene matches. The CDR3 runs 16 residues. CDR3 in amino acids: CASRPIFSGEYNEQFF. The CDR3 nucleotides are TGTGCCAGCAGGCCAATCTTTAGCGGGGAGTACAATGAGCAGTTCTTC.

The chain carries TRBV30 and TRBJ1-2, with D unresolved. Germline-derived CDR1 and CDR2 are GTSNPN and SVGIG (reference sequence). This CDR3 has 14 amino acids. Trimming pared 4 bases from V and 7 bases from J, leaving 19 bases between. CDR3 bases: TGTGCCTGGATGACTATCCTGGGGTCGGGTGGCTACACCTTC. Translation gives CAWMTILGSGGYTF.

The chain is built from TRBV7-9 and TRBJ1-2; the D is unclear. Trimming cost V 5 bases and J 4 bases, with 11 bases left between them. The CDR3 consists of 13 residues. In germline, CDR1 is SEHNR, CDR2 FQNEAQ (reference sequence). The CDR3 is CASSLVSLYGYTF. The DNA of the CDR3 is TGTGCCAGCAGCCTTGTCTCCCTCTATGGCTACACCTTC.

This chain connects TRBV29-1 to TRBJ2-2; D gene unclear. Germline V CDR1 and CDR2: SQVTM, ANQGSEA. Trimming removed 5 bases from V and 4 bases from J, with 11 bases in between. The CDR3 spans 13 residues. CDR3 sequence (DNA): TGCAGCGTTTTGAGTTCGGCCACCGGGGAGCTGTTTTTT. Residues: CSVLSSATGELFF.

V and J are TRBV12-3 or TRBV12-4 and TRBJ2-3; 8 bases map to TRBD2. There are 15 residues in the CDR3. With 10 bases clipped from V and 1 base from J, the junction kept 10 bases outside the gene matches. CDR3 nucleotide sequence: TGTGCCACCACGGGGGGGCCCTCTGGCACAGATACGCAGTATTTT. Translating gives CATTGGPSGTDTQYF.

The V call is TRBV7-9, the J call TRBJ1-5; the D is unclear. The CDR3 runs 17 residues. Germline V CDR1 and CDR2: SEHNR, FQNEAQ (reference sequence). V was shortened by 0 bases and J by 6 bases, with 18 bases between the two germline ends. Here the CDR3 DNA reads TGTGCCAGCAGCTTAGCAGCGACCGGGAGGGCAGGTCAGCCCCAGCATTTT. Its translation is CASSLAATGRAGQPQHF.

The V gene is TRBV20-1, the J gene TRBJ1-1, with D possibly TRBD1 on 6 matching bases. CDR1 and CDR2 (germline): DFQATT, SNEGSKA (reference sequence). The length of the CDR3 is 14 residues. Trimming took 1 base from V and 10 from J, leaving 19 bases between them. As DNA, the CDR3 is TGCAGTGCTAGAGCCCTAATGGACAGCCTCGTAGCTTTCTTT. It specifies CSARALMDSLVAFF.

The chain joins TRBV4-2 to TRBJ2-6; TRBD1 agrees at 8 bases. The CDR3 is made up of 16 amino acids. V was clipped by 8 bases and J by 0 bases; unmatched bases: 6. CDR1 is LGHNA, CDR2 YNFKEQ, per germline. CDR3 sequence (DNA): TGTGCCAGCGGAGTGACAGGGGCCTCTGGGGCCAACGTCCTGACTTTC. As protein: CASGVTGASGANVLTF.

The chain is built from TRBV30 and TRBJ1-2; D gene uncertain. Trimming stripped 2 bases from V and 4 bases from J, with 14 bases between. The CDR3 spans 14 residues. CDR1 and CDR2 (germline): GTSNPN, SVGIG (reference sequence). The CDR3 loop reads CAWSSTPGSYGYTF. Here the CDR3 DNA reads TGTGCCTGGAGTTCCACCCCGGGCAGCTATGGCTACACCTTC.

V and J are TRBV20-1 and TRBJ1-2, with 10 bases lining up with TRBD1. V was clipped by 0 bases and J by 8 bases; unmatched bases: 9. Germline CDR1 reads DFQATT; CDR2 reads SNEGSKA (reference sequence). This CDR3 comprises 15 residues. In DNA form, the CDR3 reads TGCAGTGCTAGAGATCGGGACAGGGGTCGGGTCGGCTACACCTTC. Protein sequence: CSARDRDRGRVGYTF.

DNA for the CDR3: TGTGCCTGGAGTGTAGGACAGGGGAGGACTGAAGCTTTCTTT. Residues: CAWSVGQGRTEAFF. V and J are TRBV30 and TRBJ1-1; 9 bases agree with TRBD1. CDR3 length equals 14 residues. Germline V gene data show CDR1 as GTSNPN and CDR2 as SVGIG (reference sequence). The junction had 4 bases not matched to a gene; V was cut back by 0 bases and J by 5 bases.

The V call is TRBV27, the J call TRBJ2-3; D is ambiguous. Germline assignment: CDR1 MNHEY and CDR2 SMNVEV (reference sequence). The CDR3 runs to 13 residues. Trimming removed 3 bases at V and 3 bases at J, with 7 bases between. CDR3 region: CASSLRWTDTQYF. The CDR3 DNA reads TGTGCCAGCAGTTTGCGTTGGACAGATACGCAGTATTTT.

V gene TRBV15 combines with J gene TRBJ2-5, with D tentatively TRBD2 (5 bases). V was cut by 8 bases and J by 2 bases, with 15 bases left in between. This CDR3 is 14 amino acids long. Germline lookup yields CDR1 LNHNV and CDR2 YYDKDF (reference sequence). CDR3 loop: CATRGRARQETQYF. The CDR3 coding sequence is TGTGCCACCCGGGGAAGGGCCCGACAAGAGACCCAGTACTTC.

This sequence joins TRBV30 and TRBJ1-3, with a weak D call TRBD1 (6 bases). Germline-derived CDR1 and CDR2 are GTSNPN and SVGIG (reference sequence). This CDR3 contains 13 residues. Deletions cut 5 bases from V and 0 bases from J, with 8 bases between. The CDR3: CAWEQGSGNTIYF. CDR3 in DNA: TGTGCCTGGGAACAGGGCTCTGGAAACACCATATATTTT.

This chain uses TRBV7-9 with TRBJ1-2, with a possible D match to TRBD1 (5 bases). The CDR3 totals 15 residues. Germline V gene data show CDR1 as SEHNR and CDR2 as FQNEAQ (reference sequence). Trimming stripped 4 bases from V and 8 bases from J, with 20 bases between. Here the CDR3 DNA reads TGTGCCAGCAGCTGGGAACAGACAGTTCGGACGGGCTACACCTTC. Translating gives CASSWEQTVRTGYTF.

The J gene is TRBJ2-3, the V gene TRBV9; D not certain. With 0 bases removed from V and 6 bases from J, the gap between germline ends came to 14 bases. Germline values: CDR1 SGDLS, CDR2 YYNGEE. CDR3 length: 15 residues. CDR3 protein: CASSVARGGPDTQYF. The CDR3 nucleotides read TGTGCCAGCAGCGTAGCTAGAGGCGGCCCGGATACGCAGTATTTT.

This chain joins TRBV7-9 and TRBJ2-7; 9 bases are a match to TRBD1. Germline V gene sequence: CDR1 SEHNR, CDR2 FQNEAQ (reference sequence). V shed 1 base and J 4 bases; nucleotides not matched to a gene: 2. This CDR3 has 14 residues. CDR3 amino acids: CASSLGTGEYEQYF. CDR3 coding DNA: TGTGCCAGCAGCTTAGGGACAGGGGAATACGAGCAGTACTTC. The whole variable domain, filled in from reference TRBV7-9 and TRBJ2-7, reads DTGVSQNPRHKITKRGQNVTFRCDPISEHNRLYWYRQTLGQGPEFLTYFQNEAQLEKSRLLSDRFSAERPKGSFSTLEIQRTEQGDSAMYLCASSLGTGEYEQYFGPGTRLTVT.

DNA for the CDR3: TGCAGTGCTTTAAGCGGGGGGGTTAGCTCCTACGAGCAGTACTTC. Amino acids: CSALSGGVSSYEQYF. The chain is built from TRBV20-1 and TRBJ2-7, with 10 nucleotides matching TRBD2. J gave up 0 bases and V 5 bases, and 7 bases lay outside the gene matches. The CDR3 runs 15 residues. Looked up from germline, CDR1 is DFQATT and CDR2 is SNEGSKA (reference sequence).

The chain employs TRBV12-3 or TRBV12-4 and TRBJ2-2, with 10 bases aligning to TRBD2. The J segment lost 4 bases and the V segment lost 3 bases, leaving 2 bases of the junction unmatched. This CDR3 is built from 15 residues. The CDR3 DNA reads TGTGCCAGCAGTTTTCAGCGGGGGGGCACCGGGGAGCTGTTTTTT. Translating gives CASSFQRGGTGELFF.

V gene TRBV7-9 combines with J gene TRBJ1-1; no reliable D call. The germline V gene has CDR1 SEHNR and CDR2 FQNEAQ (reference sequence). V was trimmed by 2 bases and J by 5 bases, leaving 15 bases between them. The length of the CDR3 is 15 residues. The CDR3, as DNA: TGTGCCAGCAGCTTATTATTCCACGAAAGGACTGAAGCTTTCTTT. This translates into CASSLLFHERTEAFF.

The rearrangement links TRBV29-1 to TRBJ1-2; D is uncertain. Between the trimmed V and J ends, which lost 6 bases and 7 bases, there was a span of 15 bases. This CDR3 has 12 residues. Germline V gene sequence: CDR1 SQVTM, CDR2 ANQGSEA. CDR3 in amino acids: CSVGGGSPGYTF. The CDR3 DNA reads TGCAGCGTGGGAGGTGGCTCCCCTGGCTACACCTTC.

The chain carries TRBV7-9 and TRBJ1-1; D unresolved. V dropped 1 base and J dropped 4 bases, with 4 bases sitting between them. The length of the CDR3 is 12 residues. The V gene's germline CDR1 is SEHNR and CDR2 FQNEAQ (reference sequence). CDR3 protein: CASSLVRTEAFF. CDR3 sequence (DNA): TGTGCCAGCAGCTTAGTGCGCACTGAAGCTTTCTTT. Drawing the rest from reference TRBV7-9 and TRBJ1-1, the complete variable domain is DTGVSQNPRHKITKRGQNVTFRCDPISEHNRLYWYRQTLGQGPEFLTYFQNEAQLEKSRLLSDRFSAERPKGSFSTLEIQRTEQGDSAMYLCASSLVRTEAFFGQGTRLTVV.

The rearrangement links TRBV9 to TRBJ2-5, with no clear D. CDR3 length equals 13 residues. Germline CDR1 is SGDLS and CDR2 is YYNGEE. The V end was cut by 0 bases, the J end by 4 bases, with 7 bases between. The CDR3 sequence: CASSVEGVETQYF. In DNA form, the CDR3 reads TGTGCCAGCAGCGTAGAGGGCGTAGAGACCCAGTACTTC.

The V and J genes are TRBV3-1 and TRBJ2-1; TRBD2 aligns across 8 bases. The J segment lost 3 bases and the V segment lost 1 base, leaving 8 bases of the junction unmatched. CDR3 length: 17 amino acids. Germline-derived CDR1 and CDR2 are LGHDT and YNNKEL (reference sequence). The CDR3 loop reads CASSQVGGGRLYNEQFF. The CDR3 DNA reads TGTGCCAGCAGCCAAGTGGGCGGGGGGCGCCTCTACAATGAGCAGTTCTTC.